The 11 T cell receptor beta chains below were found in one sample sequenced in a study of technical replicates of blood from a few donors. The repertoire was sequenced with immunoSEQ multiplex PCR; TCRdb's copy has only in-frame clones and lacks some. The sample yields just over 70,000 clones, 85% to 95% seen once. The sequenced sample was T cells isolated from PBMCs. Every receptor here comes from a human donor in good health.

The V call is TRBV29-1, the J call TRBJ2-1; 7 bases are shared with TRBD2. In germline, CDR1 is SQVTM, CDR2 ANQGSEA. Germline trimming cut 4 bases from V and 5 bases from J; bases unmatched to any gene: 5. The CDR3 runs 13 residues. The CDR3 bases are TGCAGCGTTGGAGGCGGGAGCCACAATGAGCAGTTCTTC. Residues: CSVGGGSHNEQFF.

The J gene is TRBJ1-1, the V gene TRBV5-1; D not resolved. The CDR3 has 15 residues. The V end lost 3 bases, the J end lost 0 bases, and 12 bases lay between the germline ends. Germline V gives CDR1 SGHRS, CDR2 YFSETQ. CDR3 sequence reads: CASSSRLIMNTEAFF. As DNA, the CDR3 is TGCGCCAGCAGCTCCAGACTGATCATGAACACTGAAGCTTTCTTT.

The chain uses TRBV2 and TRBJ1-1; D not resolved. The V gene's germline CDR1 is SNHLY and CDR2 FYNNEI. V was pared by 2 bases and J by 5 bases, with 9 bases between. This CDR3 has 13 residues. CDR3 sequence (DNA): TGTGCCAGCAGTGAACCGCCGGGGACTGAAGCTTTCTTT. This translates into CASSEPPGTEAFF.

The DNA of the CDR3 is TGCGCCAGCAGGGACAGTATATACTCTGAAGCTTTCTTT. This gives the protein CASRDSIYSEAFF. The chain joins TRBV10-1 to TRBJ1-1, with D perhaps matching TRBD1 (6 bases). CDR3 size: 13 residues. The V and J ends lost 6 bases and 6 bases respectively, with 14 bases between them. Per germline, CDR1 WNHNN and CDR2 SYGVQD (reference sequence).

The chain uses TRBV6-6 and TRBJ2-1, with 7 bases fitting TRBD2. The germline gives CDR1 MNHNY, CDR2 SVGAGI (reference sequence). The CDR3 extends over 16 amino acids. J lost 4 bases, V lost 4 bases, and 10 bases had no gene match. Here the CDR3 DNA reads TGTGCCAGCAGTTTCCTAGAGCGGGATGTATACAATGAGCAGTTCTTC. It codes for CASSFLERDVYNEQFF.

The chain links TRBV5-6 to TRBJ2-3, with 11 bases matching TRBD2. The V gene's germline CDR1 is SGHDT and CDR2 YYEEEE. The CDR3 sequence is 18 residues long. V was pared by 1 base and J by 4 bases, with 11 bases of the junction left unmatched. The DNA for the CDR3 is TGTGCCAGCAGCTTGAGGAGACTAGCGGGGAGGGTTGCAGATACGCAGTATTTT. Its translation: CASSLRRLAGRVADTQYF. The variable domain in full, completed from reference TRBV5-6 and TRBJ2-3, reads DAGVTQSPTHLIKTRGQQVTLRCSPKSGHDTVSWYQQALGQGPQFIFQYYEEEERQRGNFPDRFSGHQFPNYSSELNVNALLLGDSALYLCASSLRRLAGRVADTQYFGPGTRLTVL.

V is TRBV5-1 and J is TRBJ1-2, with TRBD1 identical over 9 bases. The CDR3 runs to 15 residues. The germline gives CDR1 SGHRS, CDR2 YFSETQ. V lost 4 bases to trimming and J lost 4 bases; unmatched junction nucleotides: 8. The CDR3 nucleotides read TGCGCCAGCAGCCCCGGGACAGGGCCCCTCTATGGCTACACCTTC. This translates into CASSPGTGPLYGYTF.

The V and J genes are TRBV19 and TRBJ2-7; D perhaps matches TRBD2 (6 bases). The CDR3 spans 15 residues. CDR1 LNHDA and CDR2 SQIVND come from the germline V gene (reference sequence). Trimming stripped 7 bases from V and 3 bases from J, with 19 bases between. CDR3 DNA: TGTGCCAGTACTCCTACCCCGGGACTTTACTACGAGCAGTACTTC. It translates to CASTPTPGLYYEQYF. Using reference TRBV19 and TRBJ2-7 for the parts outside the CDR3, the full variable domain is DGGITQSPKYLFRKEGQNVTLSCEQNLNHDAMYWYRQDPGQGLRLIYYSQIVNDFQKGDIAEGYSVSREKKESFPLTVTSAQKNPTAFYLCASTPTPGLYYEQYFGPGTRLTVT.

The V and J genes are TRBV4-1 and TRBJ2-7; D unresolved. CDR3 length: 16 residues. V was cut by 1 base and J by 4 bases, with 17 bases left in between. CDR1 and CDR2 from the germline V gene are MGHRA and YSYEKL. CDR3 in DNA: TGCGCCAGCAGCCAAGTAACTACCGCTGATGCTTACGAGCAGTACTTC. Translated: CASSQVTTADAYEQYF.

The chain links TRBV27 to TRBJ1-5; D call uncertain. Trimming took off 4 bases at V and 6 bases at J, with 10 bases between the two ends. This CDR3 comprises 13 residues. Germline-derived CDR1 and CDR2 are MNHEY and SMNVEV (reference sequence). The CDR3 region is CASSSEPGQPQHF. DNA for the CDR3: TGTGCCAGCAGTTCCGAGCCGGGTCAGCCCCAGCATTTT.

The chain uses TRBV29-1 and TRBJ1-2; D ambiguous. Germline V gives CDR1 SQVTM, CDR2 ANQGSEA. This CDR3 contains 11 residues. V was pared by 0 bases and J by 12 bases, with 11 bases between. The CDR3 protein is CSVEEQKSNTF. Written as DNA, the CDR3 is TGCAGCGTTGAAGAACAAAAATCCAACACCTTC. Together with reference TRBV29-1 and TRBJ1-2, the CDR3 gives the full variable domain: SAVISQKPSRDICQRGTSLTIQCQVDSQVTMMFWYRQQPGQSLTLIATANQGSEATYESGFVIDKFPISRPNLTFSTLTVSNMSPEDSSIYLCSVEEQKSNTFGSGTRLTVV.